One and the same sample provided the 24 T cell receptor beta chains below, sequenced in a study of cytomegalovirus exposure and HLA in healthy donors. In the PCR, 60 Vbeta and 13 Jbeta primers were used. Produced via immunoSEQ multiplex PCR; TCRdb's table is partial and in-frame only. The sample contains 150,000 to 200,000 clones, about three quarters of which appear only once. Sequenced material: PBMCs. These receptors were taken from a young man in good health and CMV-seropositive.

The chain employs TRBV7-8 and TRBJ2-5, with TRBD2 as a possible D gene (6 bases). Trimming stripped 1 base from V and 0 bases from J, with 9 bases between. Per the germline V gene, CDR1 is SGHVS and CDR2 is FQNEAQ. This CDR3 comprises 15 residues. CDR3 residues: CASSLGGEDQETQYF. The CDR3 nucleotides are TGTGCCAGCAGCTTAGGTGGGGAGGACCAAGAGACCCAGTACTTC.

This clone turned up a few times. The rearrangement uses TRBV28 and TRBJ1-4; D gene ambiguous. Deletions cut 5 bases from V and 8 bases from J, with 18 bases between. The V gene's germline CDR1 is MDHEN and CDR2 SYDVKM. This CDR3 has 15 residues. As DNA, the CDR3 is TGTGCCAGCAGTGTCCCAGGCACCTTAGGCGAAAAACTGTTTTTT. It yields the protein CASSVPGTLGEKLFF.

This clone was seen a single time. The rearrangement links TRBV6-5 to TRBJ2-7, with 15 positions matching TRBD2. J was trimmed by 3 bases and V by 6 bases; bases with no gene match: 3. The CDR3 sequence is 15 residues long. Germline CDR1 reads MNHEY; CDR2 reads SVGAGI. The CDR3 is CASRGLAGGRYEQYV. The DNA for the CDR3 is TGTGCCAGCAGAGGACTAGCGGGAGGGCGCTACGAGCAGTACGTC.

The V gene is TRBV7-3, the J gene TRBJ2-3; 10 bases are shared with TRBD1. Germline CDR1 SGHTA, CDR2 FQGTGA. Germline trimming cut 5 bases from V and 3 bases from J; bases unmatched to any gene: 2. This CDR3 has 14 amino acids. CDR3 region: CASSRDRGTDTQYF. The DNA of the CDR3 is TGTGCCAGCAGCCGGGACAGGGGTACAGATACGCAGTATTTT. The whole variable domain, remainder taken from reference TRBV7-3 and TRBJ2-3, is GAGVSQTPSNKVTEKGKYVELRCDPISGHTALYWYRQSLGQGPEFLIYFQGTGAADDSGLPNDRFFAVRPEGSVSTLKIQRTERGDSAVYLCASSRDRGTDTQYFGPGTRLTVL.

The chain recombines TRBV28 with TRBJ1-3, with D unclear. The germline V gene encodes CDR1 MDHEN and CDR2 SYDVKM. V was cut by 5 bases and J by 2 bases, with 13 bases left in between. There are 15 residues in the CDR3. DNA for the CDR3: TGTGCCAGCAGTCCCCCCCGGTCGGCTGGAAACACCATATATTTT. It encodes CASSPPRSAGNTIYF.

The rearrangement joins TRBV9 to TRBJ1-1; 7 nucleotides align to TRBD1. From germline, CDR1 is SGDLS and CDR2 YYNGEE. Trimming at V came to 6 bases and at J to 0 bases, leaving 11 bases not matched to a gene. This CDR3 contains 16 residues. The CDR3 sequence is CASKQTGPYLNTEAFF. The CDR3 nucleotides read TGTGCCAGCAAGCAGACAGGGCCCTACCTGAACACTGAAGCTTTCTTT.

V usage is TRBV2 and J usage is TRBJ2-5, with 10 bases identical to TRBD1. Losses at the gene ends were 4 bases for V and 4 bases for J; bases not matched to a gene: 3. CDR1 is SNHLY, CDR2 FYNNEI, per germline. This CDR3 has 14 amino acids. DNA for the CDR3: TGTGCCAGCAGTGCCGACAGGGGGCGAGAGACCCAGTACTTC. Encoded protein: CASSADRGRETQYF.

This chain uses TRBV23-1 with TRBJ2-7, with D possibly matching TRBD2 (5 bases). TRBV23-1 is an ORF; its function is uncertain. This CDR3 region has 17 residues. V lost 0 bases, J lost 2 bases, and 17 bases lay in between. CDR3 DNA sequence: TGCGCCAGCAGTCAATCCAAGAACGGGGAACAAACCTACGAGCAGTACGTC. This translates into CASSQSKNGEQTYEQYV.

This chain links TRBV11-2 with TRBJ1-2; D not certain. Germline assignment: CDR1 SGHAT and CDR2 FQNNGV. The CDR3 has 16 residues. Trimming cost V 0 bases and J 0 bases, with 11 bases left between them. In nucleotides, the CDR3 is TGTGCCAGCAGCTTAGATGTGCGGGCCCCTAACTATGGCTACACCTTC. It yields the protein CASSLDVRAPNYGYTF.

A few counts support this clone. V and J are TRBV10-1 and TRBJ2-7; D is possibly TRBD1 (7 bases). The V end was cut by 2 bases, the J end by 4 bases, with 30 bases between. Germline V gives CDR1 WNHNN, CDR2 SYGVQD (reference sequence). The CDR3 covers 20 residues. This chain's CDR3 is CASSEPRRGRGTTGGYEQYV. The CDR3 DNA reads as TGCGCCAGCAGTGAGCCCCGGCGGGGCAGGGGGACGACCGGGGGTTACGAGCAGTACGTC.

V gene TRBV9 combines with J gene TRBJ2-2; 11 bases are shared with TRBD2. The germline V gene has CDR1 SGDLS and CDR2 YYNGEE. Losses at the gene ends were 3 bases for V and 7 bases for J; bases not matched to a gene: 2. The CDR3 spans 14 residues. This CDR3 reads CASSGGLAGGELFF. CDR3 bases: TGTGCCAGCAGCGGAGGACTAGCGGGCGGGGAGCTGTTTTTT.

V usage is TRBV4-1 and J usage is TRBJ2-3; the D is unclear. Germline CDR1 MGHRA, CDR2 YSYEKL. The CDR3 extends over 13 amino acids. V dropped 3 bases and J dropped 2 bases, with 6 bases sitting between them. CDR3 amino acids: CASSQEFTDTQYF. The CDR3 DNA follows: TGCGCCAGCAGCCAGGAGTTCACAGATACGCAGTATTTT.

CDR3 region: CAWSGLADYNEQFF. The CDR3, as DNA: TGTGCCTGGAGTGGGCTAGCTGATTACAATGAGCAGTTCTTC. The V gene is TRBV30, the J gene TRBJ2-1; possibly TRBD2 for D (5 bases). The CDR3 extends over 14 amino acids. Looked up from germline, CDR1 is GTSNPN and CDR2 is SVGIG (reference sequence). V lost 1 base and J lost 4, with 11 bases in between.

The chain carries TRBV5-4 and TRBJ2-1; D is ambiguous. V lost 3 bases, J lost 5 bases, and 9 bases lay in between. Germline V lookup: CDR1 SGHNT, CDR2 YYREEE (reference sequence). The length of the CDR3 is 13 residues. The DNA for the CDR3 is TGTGCCAGCAGCTCCCCCGTAGACAATGAGCAGTTCTTC. Translation: CASSSPVDNEQFF.

J is TRBJ2-1 and V is TRBV20-1; 8 nucleotides match TRBD2. This CDR3 comprises 11 residues. Germline V lookup: CDR1 DFQATT, CDR2 SNEGSKA (reference sequence). The V and J ends lost 8 bases and 6 bases, in that order; junction bases with no gene match: 3. CDR3 amino acids: CSTGGANEQFF. CDR3 coding DNA: TGCAGTACCGGGGGGGCCAATGAGCAGTTCTTC.

The J gene is TRBJ1-2, the V gene TRBV27, with no clear D. V was shortened by 0 bases and J by 3 bases, with 5 bases between the two germline ends. Looked up from germline, CDR1 is MNHEY and CDR2 is SMNVEV (reference sequence). The CDR3 has 13 residues. The CDR3 bases are TGTGCCAGCAGTTTATCGACATACTATGGCTACACCTTC. This sequence encodes CASSLSTYYGYTF.

This clone was detected once. J is TRBJ1-3 and V is TRBV10-3, with 7 bases identical to TRBD1. The CDR3 length is 14 residues. CDR1 is ENHRY, CDR2 SYGVKD, per germline. V lost 6 bases to trimming and J lost 4 bases; unmatched junction nucleotides: 6. CDR3 bases: TGTGCCATCAGCTCGGGACAGTTAGGAAACACCATATATTTT. Residues: CAISSGQLGNTIYF.

The CDR3: CASSGGTGLSTDTQYF. CDR3 in DNA: TGTGCCAGCAGCGGGGGGACAGGACTGAGCACAGATACGCAGTATTTT. This chain links TRBV5-4 with TRBJ2-3, with 8 bases identical to TRBD1. The CDR3 is 16 residues long. Germline assignment: CDR1 SGHNT and CDR2 YYREEE (reference sequence). The junction had 7 bases not matched to a gene; V was cut back by 4 bases and J by 0 bases.

This clone was found once. The rearrangement joins TRBV7-6 to TRBJ2-3; D uncertain. This CDR3 is 14 amino acids long. V was shortened by 2 bases and J by 4 bases, with 10 bases between the two germline ends. The germline gives CDR1 SGHVS, CDR2 FNYEAQ. The DNA of the CDR3 is TGTGCCAGCAGCTTACTGGAGCCACCAGATACGCAGTATTTT. Translated: CASSLLEPPDTQYF.

V is TRBV7-3 and J is TRBJ2-3; TRBD2 agrees at 9 bases. The germline V gene encodes CDR1 SGHTA and CDR2 FQGTGA. The trim removed 5 bases at V and 5 bases at J, leaving 5 bases unmatched. The CDR3 is made up of 14 amino acids. CDR3 in DNA: TGTGCCAGCAGCAAAAAGACTAGCGGAGATACGCAGTATTTT. It codes for CASSKKTSGDTQYF.

This clone was picked up a small number of times. V gene TRBV4-1 combines with J gene TRBJ2-5; TRBD2 matches 8 bases. Trimming at V came to 0 bases and at J to 4 bases, leaving 7 bases not matched to a gene. The CDR3 length is 16 residues. The germline V gene encodes CDR1 MGHRA and CDR2 YSYEKL. The CDR3 protein is CASSQEPAGVRETQYF. CDR3 coding DNA: TGCGCCAGCAGCCAAGAACCAGCGGGAGTTCGAGAGACCCAGTACTTC.

The chain recombines TRBV6-1 with TRBJ1-5; no clear D. Trimming cost V 4 bases and J 11 bases, with 6 bases left between them. Looked up from germline, CDR1 is MNHNS and CDR2 is SASEGT. The CDR3 is made up of 10 amino acids. The CDR3 sequence: CASSVSTQHF. CDR3 DNA sequence: TGTGCCAGCAGTGTCAGTACCCAGCATTTT.

The chain combines TRBV29-1 with TRBJ2-7; 7 bases agree with TRBD1. Germline V lookup: CDR1 SQVTM, CDR2 ANQGSEA. The CDR3 is 14 residues long. J lost 2 bases, V lost 6 bases, and 10 bases had no gene match. In DNA form, the CDR3 reads TGCAGCGTCGTACCGGGACAGACAGCCTACGAGCAGTACGTC. Translated: CSVVPGQTAYEQYV.

This clone was detected only a few times. The V and J genes are TRBV7-3 and TRBJ2-6; D is perhaps TRBD1 (6 bases). CDR1 is SGHTA and CDR2 is FQGTGA in the germline V gene. V was shortened by 5 bases and J by 0 bases, with 20 bases between the two germline ends. CDR3 length equals 19 residues. The CDR3 spells CASSHRGPGAFSGANVLTF. The CDR3 nucleotides read TGTGCCAGCAGCCACCGGGGACCAGGGGCATTCTCTGGGGCCAACGTCCTGACTTTC.